A selection of T cell receptor beta chains follows, all from one sample in a study of blood T cell repertoires in COVID-19. The assay was immunoSEQ multiplex PCR, and TCRdb's table has in-frame clones only and misses some. The sample contains 200,000 to 300,000 clones, more than 70% of which appear only once. The sample taken for sequencing was peripheral blood. The receptors were sampled from a woman between 45 and 65 years old with acute or convalescent COVID-19. Both conserved end residues are part of each CDR3. The D gene is left open where the match is weak. Some rows mark clone size as missing; the rest say once, few, many or name a class of expanded clone.

clone size,V gene,D gene,J gene,CDR3 protein,CDR3 DNA
-,TRBV11-2,-,TRBJ2-3,CASSLLGVSTDTQYF,TGTGCCAGCAGCCTGTTAGGGGTTAGCACAGATACGCAGTATTTT
once,TRBV14,-,TRBJ1-2,CASSPFDYGYTF,TGTGCCAGCAGCCCCTTTGACTATGGCTACACCTTC
-,TRBV3-1/TRBV3-2,-,TRBJ2-1,CASSQVGYNEQFF,TGTGCCAGCAGCCAAGTCGGTTACAATGAGCAGTTCTTC
-,TRBV10-3,-,TRBJ2-3,CAISEEDTSTDTQYF,TGTGCCATCAGTGAGGAAGACACTAGCACAGATACGCAGTATTTT
-,TRBV30,-,TRBJ2-3,CAWSATEAVGSDTQYF,TGTGCCTGGAGTGCGACTGAGGCCGTCGGATCGGATACGCAGTATTTT
once,TRBV5-1,-,TRBJ2-7,CASSLTALSHEQYF,TGCGCCAGCAGCCTGACAGCCTTAAGCCACGAGCAGTACTTC
-,TRBV9,TRBD1,TRBJ1-2,CASSATGAYGYTF,TGTGCCAGCAGCGCGACAGGGGCCTATGGCTACACCTTC
-,TRBV24-1,TRBD1,TRBJ1-1,CATSDSPGGVSEAFF,TGTGCCACCAGTGATTCCCCAGGGGGCGTCTCTGAAGCTTTCTTT
-,TRBV6-1,-,TRBJ2-5,CASSRGLETQYF,TGTGCCAGCTCTCGGGGTCTGGAGACCCAGTACTTC
once,TRBV28,TRBD1,TRBJ1-2,CASSPPTLQGAGGYTF,TGTGCCAGCAGTCCCCCCACGTTACAGGGGGCGGGTGGCTACACCTTC
-,TRBV28,-,TRBJ2-7,CASSTPRDRYEQYF,TGTGCCAGCAGCACCCCCAGGGATCGGTACGAGCAGTACTTC
-,TRBV27,TRBD1,TRBJ2-7,CASSLWAGTGGYEQYF,TGTGCCAGCAGTTTATGGGCCGGGACAGGCGGCTACGAGCAGTACTTC
-,TRBV2,-,TRBJ1-6,CASRVRGGPLQDSPLHF,TGTGCCAGCCGGGTGAGGGGGGGCCCGTTACAAGATTCACCCCTCCACTTT
-,TRBV28,-,TRBJ1-6,CASSLVIPQPSPLHF,TGTGCCAGCAGTTTGGTAATCCCACAGCCTTCACCCCTCCACTTT
-,TRBV28,TRBD1,TRBJ2-1,CASSLRDRGRVGEQFF,TGTGCCAGCAGTTTACGGGACAGGGGAAGAGTCGGTGAGCAGTTCTTC
-,TRBV7-9,-,TRBJ1-1,CASSFSMNTEAFF,TGTGCCAGCAGCTTTTCTATGAACACTGAAGCTTTCTTT
-,TRBV7-8,-,TRBJ1-1,CASSIRANTEAFF,TGTGCCAGCAGCATCAGGGCGAACACTGAAGCTTTCTTT
-,TRBV24-1,TRBD2,TRBJ2-7,CATSDSARGAYEQYF,TGTGCCACCAGTGATTCTGCGCGGGGGGCCTACGAGCAGTACTTC
-,TRBV7-3,-,TRBJ1-3,CASSLRGGFGNTIYF,TGTGCCAGCAGCTTAAGGGGGGGCTTTGGAAACACCATATATTTT
-,TRBV7-2,-,TRBJ2-3,CASSSQVSTDTQYF,TGTGCCAGCAGCTCACAGGTTAGCACAGATACGCAGTATTTT
-,TRBV7-9,TRBD2,TRBJ2-7,CASSLVPSGVVYEQYF,TGTGCCAGCAGCTTAGTCCCTAGCGGGGTCGTCTACGAGCAGTACTTC
few,TRBV28,-,TRBJ1-5,CASSSGGARQPQHF,TGTGCCAGCAGTTCCGGTGGGGCCAGGCAGCCCCAGCATTTT
-,TRBV9,TRBD1,TRBJ2-4,CASSAGQGKNIQYF,TGTGCCAGCAGCGCGGGACAGGGGAAAAACATTCAGTACTTC